This record concerns one T cell receptor (beta chain) sequence. Its antigen is still unknown. The data belong to a study of beta chain features in type 1 diabetes. Study-wide background: Examination of sorted cells across all samples involved around 98 million cells.

CDR1 and CDR2 from the germline V gene are MNHEY and SVGAGI. The CDR3 is 14 amino acids. The ends lost 6 bases at V and 4 bases at J; junction bases unmatched: 5. Study-wide results and limits: Cells with high TCR expression could be over-represented by cDNA sequencing.

Of the isolated RNA, all was reverse transcribed, and so the sequenced material was expressed TCRB transcripts. Some 3.8 million reads, on average, came from each naive, central memory and regulatory T cell sample. Generated by immunoSEQ multiplex PCR, the TCRdb table keeps only in-frame clones and is missing some. The sample shows about 130,000 clones, just over 9% of them seen only once. Sequences were obtained from central memory CD4+ T cells from blood. The V gene is TRBV6-5, the J gene TRBJ1-4, with 7 bases that match TRBD1. The sequence came from a man aged 18 to 30 in good health. The CDR3 DNA sequence: TGTGCCAGCAGGACTGGGACAGATAATGAAAAACTGTTTTTT. Its translation is CASRTGTDNEKLFF.